The clone carrying this T cell receptor beta chain was seen many times. This record comes from a study of neurological immune-mediated disorders. Germline assignment: CDR1 ENHRY and CDR2 SYGVKD. This CDR3 contains 12 residues. With 7 bases removed from V and 8 bases from J, the gap between germline ends came to 12 bases. TCRdb passed the 5' RACE reads through MiXCR, listing each CDR3 protein once. The sample holds around 50,000 distinct CDR3 sequences, under 30% seen once. The sequence was collected from a woman in her 70s in good health. This rearrangement joins TRBV10-3 to TRBJ2-1; tentatively, D is TRBD2 (5 bases). Source material: PBMCs. CDR3 DNA sequence: TGTGCCATCACAAACCCTAGCTATGAGCAGTTCTTC. Protein product: CAITNPSYEQFF.